Following are 31 T cell receptor beta chains from one sample sequenced in a study of T-cell memory formation after mild COVID-19. TCRdb processed the 5' RACE reads anew with MiXCR; each CDR3 protein has one entry. Here the sample spans some 130,000 distinct CDR3 sequences, more than 15% being singletons. The sequenced sample was PBMCs or a T cell subset sorted from them (not recorded which). The receptors originated from a man between 18 and 35 years old who had mild COVID-19 (a few samples of this study predate the infection). Cell type and time point are not known.

The chain employs TRBV12-3 or TRBV12-4 and TRBJ2-5, with D maybe TRBD2 (5 bases). V dropped 0 bases and J dropped 5 bases, with 16 bases sitting between them. This CDR3 is built from 16 residues. The CDR3 nucleotides read TGTGCCAGCAGTTTAGCGCCCATCGGGGTAGGGGAGACCCAGTACTTC. Encoded protein: CASSLAPIGVGETQYF.

Here the CDR3 DNA reads TGTGCCAGCTCACCCTTCGGAGCGGGGGGAAACAATGAGCAGTTCTTC. Translating gives CASSPFGAGGNNEQFF. The chain links TRBV18 to TRBJ2-1; TRBD2 matches 9 bases. This CDR3 comprises 16 residues. Trimming took 3 bases from V and 5 from J; bases not matched to a gene: 8. CDR1 and CDR2 from the germline V gene are KGHSH and LQKENI.

The rearrangement uses TRBV10-3 and TRBJ1-2; TRBD1 matches at 11 bases. Trimming at V came to 6 bases and at J to 8 bases, leaving 8 bases not matched to a gene. Germline-derived CDR1 and CDR2 are ENHRY and SYGVKD. This CDR3 has 14 residues. The CDR3 nucleotides are TGTGCCATCAGCCCCGGACAGGGGGCTGGCGGCTACACCTTC. It is translated as CAISPGQGAGGYTF.

This clonotype showed up just a few times. The V and J genes are TRBV5-1 and TRBJ1-2, with D uncertain. V was trimmed by 0 bases and J by 6 bases, leaving 9 bases between them. Per the germline V gene, CDR1 is SGHRS and CDR2 is YFSETQ. This CDR3 has 13 amino acids. The CDR3 DNA reads TGCGCCAGCAGCTTGGGGGATTTCGATGGCTACACCTTC. Translating it yields CASSLGDFDGYTF.

This clonotype was seen only a few times. The V and J genes are TRBV11-1 and TRBJ2-1, with D possibly being TRBD1 (5 bases). V lost 5 bases and J 0 bases, leaving 11 bases between the germline ends. The CDR3 is 15 residues long. Germline V gene sequence: CDR1 SGHAT, CDR2 FQDESV (reference sequence). CDR3 sequence reads: CASSRTDSSYNEQFF. The DNA for the CDR3 is TGTGCCAGCAGCCGGACCGACAGCTCCTACAATGAGCAGTTCTTC.

The sample holds a few counts of this clonotype. The chain combines TRBV9 with TRBJ2-5; weak D call: TRBD2 (6 bases). V was trimmed by 0 bases and J by 7 bases, leaving 16 bases between them. This CDR3 comprises 15 residues. In germline, CDR1 is SGDLS, CDR2 YYNGEE. The CDR3 region is CASSVAGLPGGTQYF. CDR3 nucleotides: TGTGCCAGCAGCGTAGCGGGGCTCCCCGGGGGGACCCAGTACTTC.

The chain joins TRBV20-1 to TRBJ1-3; D not certain. CDR1 is DFQATT, CDR2 SNEGSKA, per germline (reference sequence). Trimming stripped 8 bases from V and 0 bases from J, with 14 bases between. CDR3 length: 14 amino acids. The CDR3 protein is CSPRASLSGNTIYF. In DNA, the CDR3 is TGCAGTCCGCGGGCGTCACTCTCTGGAAACACCATATATTTT.

J is TRBJ2-1 and V is TRBV5-1, with 10 bases lining up with TRBD2. Germline V lookup: CDR1 SGHRS, CDR2 YFSETQ. V trimming: 2 bases; J trimming: 1 base; junction bases outside the gene matches: 6. The length of the CDR3 is 17 residues. CDR3 residues: CASSLRASGGSYNEQFF. The CDR3 DNA reads as TGCGCCAGCAGCTTAAGGGCTAGCGGGGGATCCTACAATGAGCAGTTCTTC.

This clonotype has more than one count but fewer than ten. The gene calls are TRBV24-1 and TRBJ1-2; D might be TRBD1 (5 bases). The germline V and J ends were trimmed by 3 bases and 8 bases, with 21 bases remaining between them. Germline V gene lookup returns CDR1 KGHDR and CDR2 SFDVKD. CDR3 length equals 16 residues. The CDR3 bases are TGTGCCACCAGTGATGGAGGGGCAGGGTGGGGGTACGGCTACACCTTC. Residues: CATSDGGAGWGYGYTF.

There are a few counts of this clonotype. The J gene is TRBJ1-5, the V gene TRBV7-2; the match to TRBD1 covers 8 bases. V shed 5 bases and J 7 bases; nucleotides not matched to a gene: 10. Germline V gene data show CDR1 as SGHTA and CDR2 as FQGNSA. The CDR3 covers 15 residues. The CDR3 DNA reads TGTGCCAGCAGCCCGACCGGACAGGGAGGGCAGCCCCAGCATTTT. Its translation: CASSPTGQGGQPQHF.

The rearrangement uses TRBV4-1 and TRBJ2-5; a possible D gene is TRBD2 (6 bases). The CDR3 has 15 amino acids. With 1 base removed from V and 4 bases from J, the gap between germline ends came to 13 bases. The V gene's germline CDR1 is MGHRA and CDR2 YSYEKL. The CDR3 DNA sequence: TGCGCCAGCAGCCAAGTCGGGACCGGGAGAGAGACCCAGTACTTC. Its translation: CASSQVGTGRETQYF.

This chain connects TRBV9 to TRBJ2-7; TRBD1 matches at 7 bases. This CDR3 is 13 amino acids long. Germline V gives CDR1 SGDLS, CDR2 YYNGEE. V trimming: 3 bases; J trimming: 6 bases; junction bases outside the gene matches: 6. The CDR3 DNA is TGTGCCAGCAGCGCAGAGGGACAGCGCGAGCAGTACTTC. This sequence encodes CASSAEGQREQYF.

This clonotype appeared many times. The chain employs TRBV24-1 and TRBJ2-3, with D perhaps matching TRBD1 or TRBD2 (6 bases each). CDR1 and CDR2 (germline): KGHDR, SFDVKD. The CDR3 runs 14 residues. Trimming shortened V by 4 bases and J by 2 bases, and 9 bases separated the two germline ends. The CDR3 loop reads CATSDGGFTDTQYF. The DNA of the CDR3 is TGTGCCACCAGTGACGGGGGCTTCACAGATACGCAGTATTTT.

The table lists this clonotype with a few counts. The gene calls are TRBV3-1 and TRBJ2-2; 11 bases match TRBD2. This CDR3 has 16 residues. Germline V gene lookup returns CDR1 LGHDT and CDR2 YNNKEL (reference sequence). After removal of 2 bases from V and 3 bases from J, the junction contained 2 bases not matched to a gene. The CDR3 bases are TGTGCCAGCAGCCAAAGACTAGCGGGGCACACCGGGGAGCTGTTTTTT. It encodes CASSQRLAGHTGELFF.

This chain connects TRBV12-3 or TRBV12-4 to TRBJ2-7; D possibly corresponds to TRBD2 (6 bases). This CDR3 comprises 12 residues. Trimming took off 0 bases at V and 6 bases at J, with 6 bases between the two ends. The CDR3 sequence: CASSLAGGEQYF. The CDR3 coding sequence is TGTGCCAGCAGTTTAGCGGGGGGCGAGCAGTACTTC.

The rearrangement joins TRBV4-1 to TRBJ1-2; possibly TRBD1 for D (6 bases). With 5 bases removed from V and 8 bases from J, the gap between germline ends came to 9 bases. Germline CDR1 and CDR2: MGHRA and YSYEKL. The CDR3 sequence is 11 residues long. In DNA form, the CDR3 reads TGCGCCAGCAGCAAGGGGGTGGGCTACACCTTC. Protein product: CASSKGVGYTF.

The table lists this clonotype with a few counts. The chain carries TRBV19 and TRBJ1-2; possibly TRBD1 for D (5 bases). CDR3 length: 13 amino acids. Trimming removed 5 bases from V and 7 bases from J, with 14 bases in between. CDR1 and CDR2 from the germline V gene are LNHDA and SQIVND (reference sequence). CDR3 nucleotide sequence: TGTGCCAGTAGTGGACCGGGACGCCGTGGCTACACCTTC. Its translation: CASSGPGRRGYTF.

This clonotype was recorded many times. The rearrangement links TRBV5-1 to TRBJ1-4; TRBD1 might be the D (5 bases). The CDR3 spans 16 residues. V was pared by 2 bases and J by 7 bases, with 18 bases between. Germline V CDR1 and CDR2: SGHRS, YFSETQ. The CDR3 DNA reads as TGCGCCAGCAGCTTTGGGACGGTATCATCGGGTGAAAAACTGTTTTTT. Its protein product is CASSFGTVSSGEKLFF.

This clonotype has a handful of counts. CDR3 nucleotides: TGCGCCAGCAGCTTGGCTACAGGGGGCGCGATCGGGGAGCTGTTTTTT. As protein: CASSLATGGAIGELFF. This chain uses TRBV5-1 with TRBJ2-2; TRBD1 aligns across 9 bases. The CDR3 runs 16 residues. J gave up 7 bases and V 0 bases, and 7 bases lay outside the gene matches. Per the germline V gene, CDR1 is SGHRS and CDR2 is YFSETQ. The full variable domain, completed using reference TRBV5-1 and TRBJ2-2, is KAGVTQTPRYLIKTRGQQVTLSCSPISGHRSVSWYQQTPGQGLQFLFEYFSETQRNKGNFPGRFSGRQFSNSRSEMNVSTLELGDSALYLCASSLATGGAIGELFFGEGSRLTVL.

The CDR3 loop is CAISGKDFYGYTF. DNA of the CDR3: TGTGCCATCAGTGGGAAGGACTTTTATGGCTACACCTTC. The rearrangement links TRBV10-3 to TRBJ1-2; D is unresolved. This CDR3 is built from 13 residues. V was shortened by 4 bases and J by 5 bases, with 11 bases between the two germline ends. The germline CDR1 and CDR2 sequences are ENHRY and SYGVKD.

This rearrangement joins TRBV7-2 to TRBJ2-7; 9 nucleotides match TRBD2. The CDR3 is 15 residues long. Germline V gene sequence: CDR1 SGHTA, CDR2 FQGNSA. V lost 3 bases and J lost 3; bases outside the gene matches: 6. The DNA for the CDR3 is TGTGCCAGCAGCTTTAGCGGGGGACCGTTCTACGAGCAGTACGTC. Its protein is CASSFSGGPFYEQYV.

The chain combines TRBV7-9 with TRBJ2-5; no clear D gene. The CDR3 extends over 13 amino acids. The germline V gene has CDR1 SEHNR and CDR2 FQNEAQ (reference sequence). The V gene lost 1 base and the J gene lost 5 bases, with 8 bases spanning the gap. The CDR3 spells CASSLVPRETQYF. The CDR3 bases are TGTGCCAGCAGCTTAGTCCCCCGGGAGACCCAGTACTTC. The full variable domain, its missing parts supplied by reference TRBV7-9 and TRBJ2-5, is DTGVSQNPRHKITKRGQNVTFRCDPISEHNRLYWYRQTLGQGPEFLTYFQNEAQLEKSRLLSDRFSAERPKGSFSTLEIQRTEQGDSAMYLCASSLVPRETQYFGPGTRLLVL.

The chain is built from TRBV10-2 and TRBJ2-1; TRBD2 matches 14 bases. From germline, CDR1 is WSHSY and CDR2 SAAADI. The trim removed 0 bases at V and 11 bases at J, leaving 6 bases unmatched. The CDR3 covers 16 residues. CDR3 DNA sequence: TGCGCCAGCAGTGAGTCAATTGGACTAGCGGGGGGTAAGCAGTTCTTC. Its protein is CASSESIGLAGGKQFF.

The chain links TRBV6-2 or TRBV6-3 to TRBJ2-3; 12 nucleotides line up with TRBD2. This CDR3 is 16 amino acids long. Trimming cost V 7 bases and J 3 bases; bases outside gene matches: 8. Per the germline V gene, CDR1 is MNHEY and CDR2 is SVGEGT. The CDR3 DNA reads TGTGCCAGCAAGGCTAGCGGGGGGGCAAGTACAGATACGCAGTATTTT. Residues: CASKASGGASTDTQYF.

This clonotype turned up a few times. V gene TRBV4-3 combines with J gene TRBJ2-1, with TRBD1 identical over 9 bases. CDR1 LGHNA and CDR2 YSLEER come from the germline V gene. The CDR3 contains 16 residues. V shed 7 bases and J 7 bases; nucleotides not matched to a gene: 14. Written as DNA, the CDR3 is TGCGCCAGCACTTTATCGAACAGGGGGCGTTCGAATGAGCAGTTCTTC. Protein product: CASTLSNRGRSNEQFF.

This chain connects TRBV29-1 to TRBJ1-1, with D hard to call. The CDR3 is 13 residues long. V lost 3 bases and J 0 bases, leaving 8 bases between the germline ends. CDR1 SQVTM and CDR2 ANQGSEA come from the germline V gene. The DNA for the CDR3 is TGCAGCGTTGATAGGACCCTGAACACTGAAGCTTTCTTT. Translated, it gives CSVDRTLNTEAFF.

J is TRBJ1-6 and V is TRBV12-3 or TRBV12-4; 7 nucleotides match TRBD1. J was trimmed by 9 bases and V by 3 bases; bases with no gene match: 2. This CDR3 is built from 13 residues. DNA of the CDR3: TGTGCCAGCAGTTTCGAGGGGGCTTCACCCCTCCACTTT. Encoded protein: CASSFEGASPLHF.

This chain links TRBV5-1 with TRBJ1-6; D is perhaps TRBD1 (5 bases). The CDR3 covers 15 residues. Per germline, CDR1 SGHRS and CDR2 YFSETQ. The germline V and J ends were trimmed by 0 bases and 7 bases, with 11 bases remaining between them. CDR3 DNA: TGCGCCAGCAGCTTGGCGTCAGGGCGGAATTCACCCCTCCACTTT. This gives the protein CASSLASGRNSPLHF.

This clonotype was seen a handful of times. The chain employs TRBV23-1 and TRBJ2-5; D call uncertain. TRBV23-1 is noted as an ORF with a role that remains uncertain. The CDR3 is 15 residues long. V was shortened by 2 bases and J by 5 bases, with 15 bases between the two germline ends. The CDR3 spells CASSQGLGWGETQYF. CDR3 nucleotides: TGCGCCAGCAGTCAAGGCCTAGGGTGGGGTGAGACCCAGTACTTC.

The CDR3 is CASSREGTGAYEQYF. In DNA form, the CDR3 reads TGTGCCAGCAGCCGTGAGGGGACAGGGGCCTACGAGCAGTACTTC. The chain couples TRBV6-5 to TRBJ2-7; 10 bases align to TRBD1. This CDR3 contains 15 residues. The ends lost 6 bases at V and 2 bases at J; junction bases unmatched: 7. Germline V lookup: CDR1 MNHEY, CDR2 SVGAGI.

The chain couples TRBV4-3 to TRBJ2-5; D is perhaps TRBD2 (5 bases). The V gene lost 0 bases and the J gene lost 5 bases, with 16 bases spanning the gap. The CDR3 has 16 residues. The germline CDR1 and CDR2 sequences are LGHNA and YSLEER. CDR3 loop: CASSQDLGVGRETQYF. Here the CDR3 DNA reads TGCGCCAGCAGCCAAGATCTCGGGGTGGGCAGGGAGACCCAGTACTTC.